This TCR beta chain originates from a study of blood T cell repertoires in COVID-19. Study overall: The United States, Italy and Spain supplied acute and convalescent COVID-19 samples. The cDNA or gDNA used as material had been derived from T cells, B-cell-depleted T cells, or PBMCs.

This clone was detected a few times. Authors' processing steps: Amplification from reference gene primers served as the basis for estimated nucleated cell counts. Profiled with immunoSEQ multiplex PCR; TCRdb holds only in-frame clones, not every one. The DNA gave D and trimming, while V, J and clone size come from that table. The sample yields 150,000 or so clones, 75% to 85% seen once. Germline V gene sequence: CDR1 MNHEY, CDR2 SVGAGI. V trimming: 6 bases; J trimming: 8 bases; junction bases outside the gene matches: 7. The CDR3 is made up of 14 amino acids. The rearrangement uses TRBV6-5 and TRBJ2-1, with 10 bases aligning to TRBD1. This TCR came from a woman of 80 years or more with active or convalescent COVID-19. Sequencing was done on a sample of peripheral blood. CDR3 coding DNA: TGTGCCAGCAGACGGGACAGGGGATTTCATGAGCAGTTCTTC. It encodes CASRRDRGFHEQFF.